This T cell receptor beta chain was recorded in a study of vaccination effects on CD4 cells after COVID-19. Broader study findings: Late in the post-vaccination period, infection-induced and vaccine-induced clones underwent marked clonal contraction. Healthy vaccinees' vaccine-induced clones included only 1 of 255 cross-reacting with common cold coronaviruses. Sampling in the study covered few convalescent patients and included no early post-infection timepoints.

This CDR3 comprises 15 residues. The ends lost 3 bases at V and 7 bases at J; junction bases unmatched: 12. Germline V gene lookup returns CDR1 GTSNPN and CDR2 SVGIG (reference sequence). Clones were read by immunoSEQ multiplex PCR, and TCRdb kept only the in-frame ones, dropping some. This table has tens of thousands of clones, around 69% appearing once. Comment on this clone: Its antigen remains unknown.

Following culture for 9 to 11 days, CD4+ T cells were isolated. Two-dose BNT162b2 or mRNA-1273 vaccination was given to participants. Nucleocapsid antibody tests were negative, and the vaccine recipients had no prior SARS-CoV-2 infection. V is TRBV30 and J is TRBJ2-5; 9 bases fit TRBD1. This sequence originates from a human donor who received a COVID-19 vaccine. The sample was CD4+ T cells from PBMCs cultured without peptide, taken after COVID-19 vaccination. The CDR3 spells CAWRGFPGTGRTQYF. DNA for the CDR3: TGTGCCTGGAGAGGTTTTCCCGGGACAGGGCGGACCCAGTACTTC.